This TCR beta chain stems from a study of blood T cells in healthy people across ages. With a J-beta primer mix and a sample-barcoded 5' primer, a second PCR ran roughly 6 to 11 cycles. TCRdb independently ran MiXCR on the 5' RACE reads; one entry per CDR3 protein. The table has about 1.1 million distinct CDR3 sequences, 35% to 40% seen once. General observations from the study: Bulk PBMC profiling left naive and antigen-experienced comparisons inconclusive.

Regarding this clonotype: Its target is unknown.

CDR3 length equals 14 residues. The V gene end was trimmed by 4 bases and the J gene end by 11 bases; junction bases not matched to a gene: 10. CDR1 is SGHDT, CDR2 YYEEEE, per germline. The sample taken for sequencing was blood. This chain links TRBV5-6 with TRBJ1-1; 11 positions match TRBD1. This receptor was identified in a young man in good health. The DNA of the CDR3 is TGTGCCAGCAGCGTGCCGGGACAGGGGGAATCGGCTTTCTTT. Its translation: CASSVPGQGESAFF.